These 11 T cell receptor beta chains were all obtained from the same sample, sequenced in a study of OX40 agonist ivuxolimab in advanced cancers. This table comes from immunoSEQ multiplex PCR, and its TCRdb copy is limited to in-frame clones, with some not included. There are more than 45,000 clones in the sample; roughly 90% occur only once, and roughly 43% lies in the top ten. Here the sequenced sample was CD4+ or CD8+ T cells sorted from blood, taken in a trial of the OX40 agonist ivuxolimab. These TCRs come from an adult with an advanced solid tumor such as melanoma, head and neck, liver or kidney cancer.

This sequence joins TRBV29-1 and TRBJ2-7; TRBD1 matches at 9 bases. CDR3 length: 13 amino acids. V dropped 5 bases and J dropped 4; count of bases not matched to a gene: 6. Germline CDR1 is SQVTM and CDR2 is ANQGSEA. CDR3 in DNA: TGCAGCGTTAGGTGGGGACAGGGATACGAGCAGTACTTC. Translating gives CSVRWGQGYEQYF.

The chain carries TRBV7-3 and TRBJ2-1; 8 bases match TRBD1. The CDR3 runs 14 residues. Germline CDR1 SGHTA, CDR2 FQGTGA. V gave up 5 bases and J gave up 9 bases; unmatched junction bases: 9. CDR3 sequence (DNA): TGTGCCAGCAGCACCTCGCAGGGGGCCGGTGAGCAGTTCTTC. Translating it yields CASSTSQGAGEQFF.

V usage is TRBV6-5 and J usage is TRBJ1-6; no clear D. Trimming removed 3 bases at V and 10 bases at J, with 7 bases between. This CDR3 region has 12 residues. CDR1 and CDR2 (germline): MNHEY, SVGAGI. Here the CDR3 DNA reads TGTGCCAGCAGTTATATTGGCTCACCCCTCCACTTT. It codes for CASSYIGSPLHF.

The chain recombines TRBV4-3 with TRBJ2-1, with unresolved D. The CDR3 has 15 residues. Germline-derived CDR1 and CDR2 are LGHNA and YSLEER. Trimming stripped 0 bases from V and 4 bases from J, with 10 bases between. CDR3 in amino acids: CASSQDSLQYNEQFF. CDR3 nucleotides: TGCGCCAGCAGCCAAGATAGTTTACAGTACAATGAGCAGTTCTTC.

This clone was detected a few times. CDR3 nucleotide sequence: TGCGCCAGCAGCCAAGATTCGGGAGGGGCTGCCGTGCAGTTCTTC. Its translation is CASSQDSGGAAVQFF. This chain uses TRBV4-3 with TRBJ2-1, with 8 bases matching TRBD2. J lost 12 bases, V lost 0 bases, and 10 bases had no gene match. This CDR3 has 15 amino acids. The germline V gene encodes CDR1 LGHNA and CDR2 YSLEER.

This chain connects TRBV7-2 to TRBJ2-1; TRBD2 aligns across 8 bases. The CDR3 spans 16 residues. V dropped 5 bases and J dropped 4; count of bases not matched to a gene: 10. CDR1 and CDR2 (germline): SGHTA, FQGNSA. The CDR3 here is CASSPTRGGPYNEQFF. CDR3 sequence (DNA): TGTGCCAGCAGCCCAACCCGGGGGGGCCCTTACAATGAGCAGTTCTTC.

V and J are TRBV6-5 and TRBJ2-1; TRBD1 agrees at 7 bases. The length of the CDR3 is 14 residues. Germline values: CDR1 MNHEY, CDR2 SVGAGI. The J segment lost 3 bases and the V segment lost 2 bases, leaving 1 base of the junction unmatched. The CDR3: CASSYGDSYNEQFF. DNA for the CDR3: TGTGCCAGCAGTTACGGGGACAGCTACAATGAGCAGTTCTTC.

The V call is TRBV25-1, the J call TRBJ1-2, with 8 bases aligning to TRBD1. V shed 1 base and J 6 bases; nucleotides not matched to a gene: 4. The CDR3 is 14 amino acids. Looked up from germline, CDR1 is MGHDK and CDR2 is SYGVNS. The CDR3 DNA sequence: TGTGCCAGCAGTGAATTAAACAGGGGGGATGGCTACACCTTC. Translation gives CASSELNRGDGYTF.

The chain is built from TRBV10-3 and TRBJ1-5; 7 nucleotides align to TRBD1. The V gene end was trimmed by 6 bases and the J gene end by 4 bases; junction bases not matched to a gene: 9. Germline lookup yields CDR1 ENHRY and CDR2 SYGVKD. The CDR3 has 15 amino acids. The CDR3 here is CAIRAADRANQPQHF. Written as DNA, the CDR3 is TGTGCCATCAGGGCCGCCGACAGGGCGAATCAGCCCCAGCATTTT.

This clone was seen once. The chain couples TRBV11-3 to TRBJ2-7; TRBD1 might be the D (6 bases). The CDR3 loop spans 13 amino acids. Trimming pared 3 bases from V and 6 bases from J, leaving 12 bases between. Germline CDR1 is SGHNT and CDR2 is YENEEA. CDR3 residues: CASSFPGAGEQYF. DNA for the CDR3: TGTGCCAGCAGCTTCCCAGGGGCTGGCGAGCAGTACTTC.

This clone showed up just once. The chain joins TRBV7-9 to TRBJ2-3; TRBD1 agrees at 7 bases. Germline CDR1 reads SEHNR; CDR2 reads FQNEAQ (reference sequence). The trim removed 7 bases at V and 6 bases at J, leaving 10 bases unmatched. The CDR3 spans 14 residues. The CDR3 DNA follows: TGTGCCAGCAACGTCGACAGGGCTCTTGATACGCAGTATTTT. It translates to CASNVDRALDTQYF.